Each of the 14 T cell receptor beta chains below was sequenced from the same sample in a study of beta chain features in type 1 diabetes. Points from the study as a whole: Shorter TCRB CDR3s, moderately but significantly so, marked every one of the four CD4+ subsets in Type 1 diabetes patients.

The authors reverse transcribed all of the isolated RNA, so sequencing captured expressed TCRB transcripts. Produced via immunoSEQ multiplex PCR; TCRdb's table is partial and in-frame only. The data contain around 310,000 clones, roughly 14% of them singletons. These receptors' targets are unknown. The sample taken for sequencing was naive CD4+ T cells from blood. The receptors come from a young woman with type 1 diabetes.

This chain connects TRBV28 to TRBJ2-1, with TRBD2 matching 12 bases. The CDR3 has 15 residues. Trimming took 2 bases from V and 15 from J; bases not matched to a gene: 11. The germline V gene encodes CDR1 MDHEN and CDR2 SYDVKM. CDR3 region: CASSLNPLGLAGLFF. The DNA for the CDR3 is TGTGCCAGCAGTTTAAACCCCCTGGGACTAGCGGGCCTGTTCTTC. The entire variable domain, with the rest obtained from reference TRBV28 and TRBJ2-1, is as follows: DVKVTQSSRYLVKRTGEKVFLECVQDMDHENMFWYRQDPGLGLRLIYFSYDVKMKEKGDIPEGYSVSREKKERFSLILESASTNQTSMYLCASSLNPLGLAGLFFGPGTRLTVL.

This clone was counted only a few times. The V gene is TRBV11-2, the J gene TRBJ2-1, with D possibly matching TRBD2 (6 bases). V dropped 5 bases and J dropped 0 bases, with 14 bases sitting between them. CDR1 is SGHAT, CDR2 FQNNGV, per germline. There are 16 residues in the CDR3. DNA for the CDR3: TGTGCCAGCAGCGCCAGACTAGGGAGCTCCTACAATGAGCAGTTCTTC. It translates to CASSARLGSSYNEQFF.

This clone occurred a few times. This chain connects TRBV7-2 to TRBJ2-7; 9 bases are shared with TRBD1. The CDR3 is made up of 16 amino acids. In germline, CDR1 is SGHTA, CDR2 FQGNSA. The J segment lost 0 bases and the V segment lost 5 bases, leaving 8 bases of the junction unmatched. The CDR3 loop reads CASSPDRGRPSYEQYF. CDR3 DNA sequence: TGTGCCAGCAGCCCCGACAGGGGGAGACCCTCCTACGAGCAGTACTTC. Full variable domain (rest looked up from reference TRBV7-2 and TRBJ2-7): GAGVSQSPSNKVTEKGKDVELRCDPISGHTALYWYRQSLGQGLEFLIYFQGNSAPDKSGLPSDRFSAERTGGSVSTLTIQRTQQEDSAVYLCASSPDRGRPSYEQYFGPGTRLTVT.

In this sample, this clone turned up a few times. V usage is TRBV6-1 and J usage is TRBJ2-2; the D gene is possibly TRBD1 (5 bases). The CDR3 covers 13 residues. From germline, CDR1 is MNHNS and CDR2 SASEGT. Trimming removed 4 bases at V and 6 bases at J, with 9 bases between. The CDR3 DNA reads as TGTGCCAGCAGTGTTGACAGATCCGGGGAGCTGTTTTTT. Translated, it gives CASSVDRSGELFF.

This clone occurred a few times. This chain links TRBV5-1 with TRBJ2-1, with 8 bases matching TRBD2. CDR3 length: 17 residues. CDR1 is SGHRS and CDR2 is YFSETQ in the germline V gene. V dropped 0 bases and J dropped 6; count of bases not matched to a gene: 11. CDR3 sequence: CASSLVYAGGTVNEQFF. CDR3 coding DNA: TGCGCCAGCAGCTTGGTTTACGCGGGAGGAACTGTCAATGAGCAGTTCTTC.

This clone was observed a few times. This sequence joins TRBV29-1 and TRBJ2-1, with 8 bases matching TRBD1. Per germline, CDR1 SQVTM and CDR2 ANQGSEA. The CDR3 length is 14 residues. CDR3 sequence reads: CTIRTGSYYNEQFF. Written as DNA, the CDR3 is TGCACCATCAGGACAGGGTCCTATTACAATGAGCAGTTCTTC.

This clone was found a few times. The CDR3 DNA reads TGCGCCAGCAGCCAAGATCTGGGGGGAGAGACCCAGTACTTC. This encodes CASSQDLGGETQYF. This chain uses TRBV4-3 with TRBJ2-5; D possibly corresponds to TRBD2 (6 bases). Per germline, CDR1 LGHNA and CDR2 YSLEER. CDR3 length: 14 amino acids. Trimming shortened V by 0 bases and J by 4 bases, and 9 bases separated the two germline ends.

The chain couples TRBV7-4 to TRBJ2-7, with 7 nucleotides matching TRBD1. This CDR3 is 17 amino acids long. Per the germline V gene, CDR1 is SGHVT and CDR2 is SQSDAQ. The ends lost 1 base at V and 2 bases at J; junction bases unmatched: 11. The CDR3 sequence: CASSLGGTAELPYEQYV. CDR3 DNA: TGTGCCAGCAGCTTAGGTGGGACAGCCGAGCTCCCCTACGAGCAGTACGTC.

The V and J genes are TRBV7-2 and TRBJ2-1, with D perhaps matching TRBD2 (6 bases). Germline V gene data show CDR1 as SGHTA and CDR2 as FQGNSA. Trimming stripped 2 bases from V and 5 bases from J, with 13 bases between. The length of the CDR3 is 15 residues. DNA for the CDR3: TGTGCCAGCAGCTTAACGAGCGGAGGGAACAATGAGCAGTTCTTC. Its translation: CASSLTSGGNNEQFF.

This clone has only a few counts. The J gene is TRBJ1-2, the V gene TRBV18; D perhaps matches TRBD1 (5 bases). V gave up 3 bases and J gave up 5 bases, with 13 bases separating them. Germline CDR1 and CDR2: KGHSH and LQKENI. The CDR3 length is 14 residues. The CDR3 is CASSPPETVYGYTF. The CDR3 DNA sequence: TGTGCCAGCTCACCGCCCGAGACAGTATATGGCTACACCTTC.

The chain links TRBV27 to TRBJ2-7, with TRBD1 as a possible D gene (6 bases). The V gene lost 10 bases and the J gene lost 1 base, with 23 bases spanning the gap. The CDR3 is made up of 16 amino acids. The germline V gene has CDR1 MNHEY and CDR2 SMNVEV (reference sequence). This CDR3 is CAIEFRGTHFSYEQYV. CDR3 nucleotide sequence: TGTGCCATCGAATTCCGTGGGACACACTTTTCCTACGAGCAGTACGTC.

This clone was counted between two and nine times. V and J are TRBV19 and TRBJ2-5; D unresolved. CDR1 and CDR2 (germline): LNHDA, SQIVND (reference sequence). This CDR3 has 15 amino acids. Trimming removed 1 base from V and 4 bases from J, with 13 bases in between. CDR3 nucleotide sequence: TGTGCCAGTAGTATAGTTAGGTCTTCGGGAGAGACCCAGTACTTC. It codes for CASSIVRSSGETQYF.

This clone was counted between two and nine times. V usage is TRBV10-3 and J usage is TRBJ2-1, with TRBD2 matching over 7 bases. The trim removed 8 bases at V and 8 bases at J, leaving 12 bases unmatched. The length of the CDR3 is 14 residues. Germline V gene sequence: CDR1 ENHRY, CDR2 SYGVKD. The CDR3 here is CAIRAGRLKDEQFF. Here the CDR3 DNA reads TGTGCCATCCGAGCGGGAAGGTTGAAGGATGAGCAGTTCTTC.

The chain employs TRBV23-1 and TRBJ1-2; TRBD1 matches at 9 bases. TRBV23-1 is flagged as an ORF with uncertain function. The CDR3 extends over 18 amino acids. J lost 4 bases, V lost 1 base, and 13 bases had no gene match. CDR3 nucleotides: TGCGCCAGCAGTCAATGCACAGGGGGCAGTGCGCATACCTATGGCTACACCTTC. Protein product: CASSQCTGGSAHTYGYTF.